This entry features one TCR beta chain sequence. The antigen is unknown. One junction end does not reproduce the germline sequence, and a read error may be involved. CDR1 is GTSNPN and CDR2 is SVGIG in the germline V gene (reference sequence). The CDR3 consists of 16 residues. Sample time point: newly diagnosed GD, antithyroid drugs for less than 3 months. Scientists built the TCR library using RNA that was extracted from PBMCs. An approximately 9-milliliter sample of peripheral blood was drawn into EDTA tubes. These data originate in a study of regulatory T cells in long-lasting Graves disease. Construction of TCR beta libraries relied on iRepertoire HTBI primers and on Arm-PCR targeting CDR3 regions. Using its own MiXCR run on the multiplex PCR reads, TCRdb lists one record per CDR3 protein. The sample contains over 300,000 distinct CDR3 sequences, about 16% of which appear only once. Study-wide results and caveats: Persistent disease exhibited a predilection for TRBV28, TRBJ1-2 and TRBJ2-5. Patients with persistent Graves' had lower TCR diversity than newly diagnosed patients.

The rearrangement joins TRBV30 to TRBJ2-3, with D unclear. The sequence was collected from a female donor with Graves disease. This specimen was peripheral blood mononuclear cells (PBMCs), taken at new diagnosis, from a patient treated with antithyroid drugs. The CDR3 bases are TGTGCCTGGAGTGTACGGGCCCCCCCATCTCACAGATACGCAGTATTT. Residues: CAWSVRAPPSHRYAVF.